A selection of T cell receptor beta chains follows, all from one sample in a study of control samples from healthy donors and cancer patients. Clones were sequenced by immunoSEQ multiplex PCR, and TCRdb holds only the in-frame ones, with some missing. The sample includes 150,000 to 200,000 clones, 85% to 90% seen only once; the top ten take more than 10%. Sequencing used blood. The receptors were gathered from a man younger than 40 in good health. CDR3s include the opening cysteine and the closing phenylalanine or tryptophan. The order of the fields is CDR3 DNA, CDR3 protein, J gene, clone size, CDR3 length, V gene, D gene. A D gene is named only where the DNA matches it firmly. Size is omitted from some rows. Given values are once, few, many or a class for expanded clones.

TGTGCCAGCAGCGTCTCGACAGGGCCCTACAATGAGCAGTTCTTC CASSVSTGPYNEQFF TRBJ2-1 NA 15 TRBV9 TRBD1
TGCGCCAGCACCCCCCCTCCGGGACTAGCGGGGGCCCTTCCCACAGATACGCAGTATTTT CASTPPPGLAGALPTDTQYF TRBJ2-3 NA 20 TRBV10-1 TRBD2
TGTGCCAGCAGCCGATGGGAGACAGGGTCAAGAAACACCATATATTTT CASSRWETGSRNTIYF TRBJ1-3 NA 16 TRBV3-1/TRBV3-2 TRBD1
TGCAGCGTTGTTGGTGGGGGGTTCCCGGGAGATACGCAGTATTTT CSVVGGGFPGDTQYF TRBJ2-3 NA 15 TRBV29-1 NA
TGCGCCAGCAGCCTCTGGGAGCGGTCCTACGAGCAGTACTTC CASSLWERSYEQYF TRBJ2-7 once 14 TRBV5-1 NA
TGTGCCAGCAGTCGTGCCCTTGGGACATCCCTCAATGAGCAGTTCTTC CASSRALGTSLNEQFF TRBJ2-1 NA 16 TRBV3-1/TRBV3-2 NA
TGTGCCAGCAGCCTCGCCTTTAGCGGGGGGGCGCATGAGCAGTTCTTC CASSLAFSGGAHEQFF TRBJ2-1 NA 16 TRBV27 TRBD2
TGTGCCAGCAGCTTTAGTCAGGCAGATACGCAGTATTTT CASSFSQADTQYF TRBJ2-3 NA 13 TRBV7-9 NA
TGTGCCAGCAGCTCAGAAAATGGGACCTTCCCGTATGGCTACACCTTC CASSSENGTFPYGYTF TRBJ1-2 NA 16 TRBV7-3 NA
TGTGCCAGCAGCGCAGCGAGTTACGGGGACTATGGCTACACCTTC CASSAASYGDYGYTF TRBJ1-2 NA 15 TRBV9 NA
TGTGCCAGTCTGAGGGGGAACGAGCAGTACTTC CASLRGNEQYF TRBJ2-7 once 11 TRBV6-5 NA
TGTGCCAGCAGTTCCGGGACACCCGTGGGCGAGACCCAGTACTTC CASSSGTPVGETQYF TRBJ2-5 NA 15 TRBV28 NA
TGTGCCAGCTCTCCGACAGGGTCGCCCGATCAGCCCCAGCATTTT CASSPTGSPDQPQHF TRBJ1-5 NA 15 TRBV18 TRBD1
TGTGCCAGCAGCTTAAATCAGGGCCCCGGTGGAGCTTTCTTT CASSLNQGPGGAFF TRBJ1-1 NA 14 TRBV11-2 NA
TGCGCCAGCAGCTTGGAGTCGGGTTACGAGCAGTACTTC CASSLESGYEQYF TRBJ2-7 NA 13 TRBV5-1 NA
TGTGCCAGCAGTTGGGGACCGGTCTATGGCTACACCTTC CASSWGPVYGYTF TRBJ1-2 NA 13 TRBV5-5 NA
TGTGCCAGCAGCTTAGCGCAAGGCAGATCGACTGAAGCTTTCTTT CASSLAQGRSTEAFF TRBJ1-1 NA 15 TRBV7-9 NA
TGTGCCAGCAGCCAAGCGCGGGAACTGTTTTTT CASSQARELFF TRBJ1-4 NA 11 TRBV14 NA
TGTGCCAGCAGTGATATACAGGGGGCCCTAGGCACTGAAGCTTTCTTT CASSDIQGALGTEAFF TRBJ1-1 few 16 TRBV6-2/TRBV6-3 TRBD1
TGTGCCAGCAGCCGGGGGCAGGGTCAGCCCCAGCATTTT CASSRGQGQPQHF TRBJ1-5 NA 13 TRBV14 NA
TGCAGTGCCGGGGAAGTACAGATACAGTTCTTC CSAGEVQIQFF TRBJ2-1 NA 11 TRBV20-1 NA
TGTGCCAGCAGTAGCGAAAGGGGTACTGAAGCTTTCTTT CASSSERGTEAFF TRBJ1-1 few 13 TRBV2 NA
TGTGCCAGCAGCAAGACTAGCGCGACCCTTTTC CASSKTSATLF TRBJ2-7 many 11 TRBV28 TRBD2
TGCGCCAGCAAGCAAGTGGGTAACGATGCAGATACGCAGTATTTT CASKQVGNDADTQYF TRBJ2-3 NA 15 TRBV5-1 NA
TGTGCCAGCAGTTTATCGGGGAGCACTGAAGCTTTCTTT CASSLSGSTEAFF TRBJ1-1 NA 13 TRBV27 NA
TGTGCCAGCTCACCTAGCCCATCGGGGGATACGCAGTATTTT CASSPSPSGDTQYF TRBJ2-3 NA 14 TRBV18 NA
TGTGCCAGCTCACCGACAGGCCTCCAAGAGACCCAGTACTTC CASSPTGLQETQYF TRBJ2-5 NA 14 TRBV18 NA
TGTGCCACCACCCGACCCCAGGGGAGGCAAGAGACCCAGTACTTC CATTRPQGRQETQYF TRBJ2-5 NA 15 TRBV15 NA
TGCGCCAGCAGCTTGGCCCTGGGAGCGCCAACTAATGAAAAACTGTTTTTT CASSLALGAPTNEKLFF TRBJ1-4 NA 17 TRBV5-1 NA
TGTGCCACCAGTGATTTGCGGTGTCGGACAGGGTATCGGTACGAGCAGTACTTC CATSDLRCRTGYRYEQYF TRBJ2-7 NA 18 TRBV24-1 TRBD1
TGTGCCACCAGCAGAGATCAAGCAGGGAGAGTGGAAAAACTGTTTTTT CATSRDQAGRVEKLFF TRBJ1-4 once 16 TRBV15 NA
TGCGCCAGCAGCCCATTAACAGGGAACACCGGGGAGCTGTTTTTT CASSPLTGNTGELFF TRBJ2-2 NA 15 TRBV4-1 NA
TGTGCCAGCAGCTTAGAACTTTGGCCGGGACGCCCCACAGATACGCAGTATTTT CASSLELWPGRPTDTQYF TRBJ2-3 NA 18 TRBV7-2 NA
TGTGCCAGCAGCCCAGGGGGAAGTTATCAGCCCCAGCATTTT CASSPGGSYQPQHF TRBJ1-5 NA 14 TRBV9 TRBD1
TGTGCCATCACCGCCGGGGTCGGCAACACTGAAGCTTTCTTT CAITAGVGNTEAFF TRBJ1-1 NA 14 TRBV10-3 NA
TGTGCCAGCAGCCTCCAAGGGCAAGCGGGAGAGTACGAGCAGTACTTC CASSLQGQAGEYEQYF TRBJ2-7 NA 16 TRBV14 TRBD2
TGTGCCAGCAGCCAAGGGCAGGGTGGGGATGAGCAGTTCTTC CASSQGQGGDEQFF TRBJ2-1 NA 14 TRBV4-2 NA
TGTGCCAGCACTACCCCAGGTCGGACAGGGGACCACGAGCAGTACTTC CASTTPGRTGDHEQYF TRBJ2-7 once 16 TRBV28 TRBD1
TGTGCCAGCTCCCTAGGGGGCGGTAGCAATCAGCCCCAGCATTTT CASSLGGGSNQPQHF TRBJ1-5 NA 15 TRBV18 TRBD1
TGCGCCAGCAGCTCCGAGGTTGTCAGGAGCGGGCAGTTCTTC CASSSEVVRSGQFF TRBJ2-1 NA 14 TRBV5-1 NA
TGTGCCAGCAGCCAGGGGACAGGTGGCAATGGCTACACCTTC CASSQGTGGNGYTF TRBJ1-2 few 14 TRBV14 TRBD1
TGTGCCAGCAGCGTTACAGCCTCAGGGAATCAGCCCCAGCATTTT CASSVTASGNQPQHF TRBJ1-5 NA 15 TRBV9 NA
TGTGCCAGCAGCATCAGACTAGCGGGAGGGCCCGGGAGCACCGGGGAGCTGTTTTTT CASSIRLAGGPGSTGELFF TRBJ2-2 NA 19 TRBV5-6 TRBD2
TGTGCCAGTAGTATAGATGGGGCCCTCCTAGGGCAGCCCCAGCATTTT CASSIDGALLGQPQHF TRBJ1-5 NA 16 TRBV19 NA
TGTGCCAGCAGTGTCCAGGGACTCGACCAAGAGACCCAGTACTTC CASSVQGLDQETQYF TRBJ2-5 NA 15 TRBV2 NA
TGTGCCAGCAGTTGGAGGCGGGGACAAGAGACCCAGTACTTC CASSWRRGQETQYF TRBJ2-5 NA 14 TRBV7-2 NA
TGTGCCGTGCAAGGCGGTACTGAAGCTTTCTTT CAVQGGTEAFF TRBJ1-1 NA 11 TRBV6-4 NA
TGTGCCAGCAGCTTAGGAGGGGGGAGTCAAGAGACCCAGTACTTC CASSLGGGSQETQYF TRBJ2-5 NA 15 TRBV7-9 NA
TGTGCCAGCAGCCCCCAAGGGGCGGACCAAGAGACCCAGTACTTC CASSPQGADQETQYF TRBJ2-5 NA 15 TRBV11-2 NA
TGCGCCAGCAGTGCTGCCAGGACTAACTATGGCTACACCTTC CASSAARTNYGYTF TRBJ1-2 NA 14 TRBV10-2 NA
TGTGCCAGCAGTTTTGAGGAGAACACCGGGGAGCTGTTTTTT CASSFEENTGELFF TRBJ2-2 NA 14 TRBV27 NA
TGTGCCAGCAGCTTGGGGCTCAGGGGGAACACTGAAGCTTTCTTT CASSLGLRGNTEAFF TRBJ1-1 NA 15 TRBV5-4 NA
TGCAGCGCGCGGACAGCTAGGAACATTCAGTACTTC CSARTARNIQYF TRBJ2-4 NA 12 TRBV29-1 NA
TGTGCCAGCAGCTTAGGGCAGGGAAGCTACACCATATATTTT CASSLGQGSYTIYF TRBJ1-3 NA 14 TRBV7-2 NA
TGTGCCAGCTCCGGAGATACGCAGTATTTT CASSGDTQYF TRBJ2-3 NA 10 TRBV18 NA
TGTGCCAGCAGCTTTAAGTGGTCCCCCCTCCACTTT CASSFKWSPLHF TRBJ1-6 few 12 TRBV11-2 NA
TGTGCTAGTGGTTTAGGGCTAACAGACGGCACAGATACGCAGTATTTT CASGLGLTDGTDTQYF TRBJ2-3 NA 16 TRBV12-5 NA